Presented here are 5 T cell receptor beta chains from one specimen sequenced in a study of a mutant IDH1 vaccine in newly diagnosed glioma. The assay was immunoSEQ multiplex PCR, and TCRdb's table has in-frame clones only and misses some. Here the sample spans roughly 32,000 clones, around 77% being singletons. Time point of the sample: week 35, safety follow-up. What each vaccine dose contained was 300 ug of mutant IDH1 20-mer peptide, accompanied by topical imiquimod. The antigens these receptors bind are not known. The material sequenced was PBMCs, taken from a glioma patient whose treatment included an IDH1 peptide vaccine. The receptor source for this set is a woman in her twenties or thirties with glioma. Some clones in this sample may be carry-over from other donors' samples.

In DNA form, the CDR3 reads TGTGCCACCACATATGGCTACACCTTC. Encoded protein: CATTYGYTF. The rearrangement joins TRBV10-3 to TRBJ1-2, with D unresolved. This CDR3 has 9 residues. The germline V gene has CDR1 ENHRY and CDR2 SYGVKD. V lost 10 bases and J 5 bases, leaving 5 bases between the germline ends.

The CDR3 DNA sequence: TGTGCCAGCAGCTTTCCAGGGTTACAGCCCCAGCATTTT. Protein product: CASSFPGLQPQHF. This chain joins TRBV7-9 and TRBJ1-5, with D tentatively TRBD1 (5 bases). V lost 3 bases, J lost 7 bases, and 10 bases lay in between. The V gene's germline CDR1 is SEHNR and CDR2 FQNEAQ (reference sequence). This CDR3 has 13 residues.

This chain connects TRBV4-1 to TRBJ1-5; no definite D call. Trimming shortened V by 0 bases and J by 9 bases, and 15 bases separated the two germline ends. This CDR3 has 15 residues. CDR1 and CDR2 from the germline V gene are MGHRA and YSYEKL. The CDR3 loop is CASSQEEGGLRPQHF. The CDR3 DNA is TGCGCCAGCAGCCAAGAGGAGGGCGGCCTACGGCCCCAGCATTTT.

This chain joins TRBV6-5 and TRBJ2-5, with TRBD1 identical over 7 bases. After removal of 0 bases from V and 2 bases from J, the junction contained 3 bases not matched to a gene. CDR1 is MNHEY, CDR2 SVGAGI, per germline. This CDR3 comprises 15 residues. CDR3: CASSYSKGQQETQYF. In DNA, the CDR3 is TGTGCCAGCAGTTACTCGAAGGGACAGCAAGAGACCCAGTACTTC.

This clone was found once. The rearrangement joins TRBV6-1 to TRBJ2-7; D is tentatively TRBD1 or TRBD2 (6 bases each). Germline CDR1 MNHNS, CDR2 SASEGT. Trimming shortened V by 9 bases and J by 1 base, and 19 bases separated the two germline ends. The CDR3 has 15 residues. The CDR3, as DNA: TGTGCCAGTGGGGGCGGGGCGCTTATTTCCTACGAGCAGTACTTC. Amino acids: CASGGGALISYEQYF.